The 8 T cell receptor beta chains reported below all come from one sample, sequenced in a study of graft-versus-host responses after intestinal transplantation. Their cognate antigens are unknown. Profiling relied on immunoSEQ multiplex PCR, and the TCRdb table lists in-frame clones only, not all of them. The sample shows tens of thousands of clones, roughly 90% of them seen only once. The material was unstimulated CD8+ T cells sorted from spleen or lymph node cells, obtained before intestinal transplant. The receptors derive from a human donor who received an intestinal transplant.

This clone has only one observation. The J gene is TRBJ1-4, the V gene TRBV7-3; the D gene is possibly TRBD1 (5 bases). This CDR3 region has 20 residues. CDR1 SGHTA and CDR2 FQGTGA come from the germline V gene. V was trimmed by 1 base and J by 4 bases, leaving 25 bases between them. CDR3 DNA: TGTGCCAGCAGCTTAAGATTTTACGGGGGTGGGCACTCGGGTAATGAAAAACTGTTTTTT. It is translated as CASSLRFYGGGHSGNEKLFF. Full variable domain (remainder filled in from reference TRBV7-3 and TRBJ1-4): GAGVSQTPSNKVTEKGKYVELRCDPISGHTALYWYRQSLGQGPEFLIYFQGTGAADDSGLPNDRFFAVRPEGSVSTLKIQRTERGDSAVYLCASSLRFYGGGHSGNEKLFFGSGTQLSVL.

The gene calls are TRBV9 and TRBJ2-2; 7 nucleotides match TRBD2. J lost 2 bases, V lost 4 bases, and 8 bases had no gene match. Germline CDR1 SGDLS, CDR2 YYNGEE. The CDR3 totals 16 residues. The DNA for the CDR3 is TGTGCCAGCAGCAACAGAGCGGGAAGTAACACCGGGGAGCTGTTTTTT. Protein: CASSNRAGSNTGELFF.

The genes are TRBV10-3 and TRBJ1-1; possible D gene TRBD1, 6 bases. V lost 11 bases and J 1 base, leaving 17 bases between the germline ends. CDR1 is ENHRY, CDR2 SYGVKD, per germline. CDR3 size: 14 residues. CDR3 sequence reads: CALPSGQPNTEAFF. DNA for the CDR3: TGTGCCCTACCCTCGGGACAACCGAACACTGAAGCTTTCTTT.

This chain uses TRBV27 with TRBJ2-1; 8 bases line up with TRBD1. The V gene's germline CDR1 is MNHEY and CDR2 SMNVEV (reference sequence). J was trimmed by 6 bases and V by 7 bases; bases with no gene match: 8. This CDR3 region has 14 residues. This chain's CDR3 is CASTTGGLANEQFF. The CDR3 nucleotides are TGTGCCAGCACCACAGGGGGATTGGCCAATGAGCAGTTCTTC.

This clone was picked up one time. The chain links TRBV28 to TRBJ2-5; a weak D match, TRBD2 (6 bases). The end of the DNA fits TRBJ2-7 better, so the J call may be wrong. This CDR3 is 16 amino acids long. From germline, CDR1 is MDHEN and CDR2 SYDVKM. DNA of the CDR3: TGTGCCAGCAGTTTCAGTGCCCGCGGGGTCTCCTACGAGCAGTACTTC. Translation gives CASSFSARGVSYEQYF.

The J gene is TRBJ2-7, the V gene TRBV4-1; D gene uncertain. The length of the CDR3 is 14 residues. V shed 0 bases and J shed 0 bases, with 6 bases lying between them. CDR1 is MGHRA and CDR2 is YSYEKL in the germline V gene. The CDR3 here is CASSQDPSSYEQYF. The CDR3, as DNA: TGCGCCAGCAGCCAAGACCCCAGCTCCTACGAGCAGTACTTC.

The V and J genes are TRBV6-1 and TRBJ1-2; D is unresolved. The CDR3 sequence is 13 residues long. Between the trimmed V and J ends, which lost 3 bases and 4 bases, there was a span of 9 bases. Looked up from germline, CDR1 is MNHNS and CDR2 is SASEGT. The CDR3 region has the DNA TGTGCCAGCAGTGAGGCGGAGTCCTATGGCTACACCTTC. Amino acids: CASSEAESYGYTF.

V usage is TRBV5-4 and J usage is TRBJ2-7; weak D call: TRBD2 (5 bases). The CDR3 runs to 15 residues. V shed 0 bases and J shed 6 bases, with 16 bases lying between them. The germline V gene has CDR1 SGHNT and CDR2 YYREEE (reference sequence). CDR3 loop: CASSLGGAQSREQYF. CDR3 DNA: TGTGCCAGCAGCTTGGGGGGAGCACAATCGCGCGAGCAGTACTTC.